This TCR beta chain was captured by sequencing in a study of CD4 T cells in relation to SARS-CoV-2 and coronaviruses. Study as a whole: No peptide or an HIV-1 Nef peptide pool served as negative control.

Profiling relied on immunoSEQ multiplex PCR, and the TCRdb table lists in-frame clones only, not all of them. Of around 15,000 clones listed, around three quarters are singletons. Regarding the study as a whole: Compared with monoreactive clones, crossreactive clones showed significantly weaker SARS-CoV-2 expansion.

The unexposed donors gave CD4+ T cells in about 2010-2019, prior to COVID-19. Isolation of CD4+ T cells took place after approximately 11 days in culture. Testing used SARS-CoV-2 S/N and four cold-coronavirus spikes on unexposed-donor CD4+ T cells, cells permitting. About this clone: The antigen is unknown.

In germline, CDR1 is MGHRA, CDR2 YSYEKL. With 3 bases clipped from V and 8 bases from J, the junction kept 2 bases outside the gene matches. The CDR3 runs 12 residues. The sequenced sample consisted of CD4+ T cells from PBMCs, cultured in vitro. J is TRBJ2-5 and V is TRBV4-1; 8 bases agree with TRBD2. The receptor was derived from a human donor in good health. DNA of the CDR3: TGCGCCAGCAGCCAGGCGGGAGGTACCCAGTACTTC. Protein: CASSQAGGTQYF.